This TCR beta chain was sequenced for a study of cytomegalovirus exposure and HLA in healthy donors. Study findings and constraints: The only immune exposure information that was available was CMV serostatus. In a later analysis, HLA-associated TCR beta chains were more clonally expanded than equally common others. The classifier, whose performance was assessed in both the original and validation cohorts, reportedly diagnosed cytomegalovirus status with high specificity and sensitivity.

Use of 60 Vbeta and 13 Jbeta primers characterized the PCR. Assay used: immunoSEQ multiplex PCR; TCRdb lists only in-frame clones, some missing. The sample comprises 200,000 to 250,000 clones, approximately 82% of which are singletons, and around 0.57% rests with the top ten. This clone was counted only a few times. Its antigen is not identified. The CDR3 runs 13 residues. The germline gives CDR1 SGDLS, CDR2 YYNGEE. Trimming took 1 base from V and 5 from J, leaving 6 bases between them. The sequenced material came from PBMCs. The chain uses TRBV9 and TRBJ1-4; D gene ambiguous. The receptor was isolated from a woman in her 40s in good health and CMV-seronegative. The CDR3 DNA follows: TGTGCCAGCAGCGTAACACAGAATGAAAAACTGTTTTTT. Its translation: CASSVTQNEKLFF.